The 20 T cell receptor beta chains reported below all come from one sample, sequenced in a study of blood T cell repertoires in COVID-19. The assay was immunoSEQ multiplex PCR, and TCRdb's table has in-frame clones only and misses some. This table has approximately 180,000 clones, 88% appearing once. The sequencing input was peripheral blood. These receptors all stem from a human donor in a cohort sampled during active COVID-19.

V and J are TRBV7-2 and TRBJ1-5; D uncertain. Germline CDR1 SGHTA, CDR2 FQGNSA. This CDR3 is built from 12 residues. V gave up 6 bases and J gave up 10 bases, with 13 bases separating them. CDR3 nucleotides: TGTGCCAGCAGTACAGAGCTTGGTCCCCAGCATTTT. Translation gives CASSTELGPQHF.

This rearrangement joins TRBV5-1 to TRBJ2-2; no firm D call. CDR3 length: 13 residues. CDR1 is SGHRS and CDR2 is YFSETQ in the germline V gene. The V and J ends lost 0 bases and 6 bases respectively, with 6 bases between them. The CDR3 is CASSLDSPGELFF. The CDR3 region has the DNA TGCGCCAGCAGCTTGGACAGTCCCGGGGAGCTGTTTTTT.

The CDR3 nucleotides read TGTGCCAGCAGCTTGGGGACTAGCGGAAACATTCAGTACTTC. It yields the protein CASSLGTSGNIQYF. The rearrangement uses TRBV5-8 and TRBJ2-4; TRBD2 matches at 10 bases. Germline V lookup: CDR1 SGHTS, CDR2 YDEGEE. V trimming: 0 bases; J trimming: 6 bases; junction bases outside the gene matches: 0. The CDR3 is made up of 14 amino acids.

This clone was seen just once. The J gene is TRBJ2-1, the V gene TRBV19; D possibly corresponds to TRBD1 (6 bases). V lost 5 bases, J lost 9 bases, and 14 bases lay in between. CDR3 size: 13 residues. In germline, CDR1 is LNHDA, CDR2 SQIVND (reference sequence). CDR3 amino acids: CASSSARGGEQFF. CDR3 DNA: TGTGCCAGTAGTTCAGCCCGAGGGGGTGAGCAGTTCTTC. Drawing the rest from reference TRBV19 and TRBJ2-1, the complete variable domain is DGGITQSPKYLFRKEGQNVTLSCEQNLNHDAMYWYRQDPGQGLRLIYYSQIVNDFQKGDIAEGYSVSREKKESFPLTVTSAQKNPTAFYLCASSSARGGEQFFGPGTRLTVL.

The chain combines TRBV28 with TRBJ1-3, with D uncertain. There are 14 residues in the CDR3. Germline-derived CDR1 and CDR2 are MDHEN and SYDVKM. The V end was cut by 6 bases, the J end by 4 bases, with 13 bases between. The CDR3 DNA is TGTGCCAGCAGCGACGGACTTACGGGAAACACCATATATTTT. Its translation is CASSDGLTGNTIYF. The variable domain in full, completed from reference TRBV28 and TRBJ1-3, reads DVKVTQSSRYLVKRTGEKVFLECVQDMDHENMFWYRQDPGLGLRLIYFSYDVKMKEKGDIPEGYSVSREKKERFSLILESASTNQTSMYLCASSDGLTGNTIYFGEGSWLTVV.

The table lists this clone with a count of one. V usage is TRBV18 and J usage is TRBJ2-1, with a tentative D call TRBD2 (5 bases). With 3 bases removed from V and 7 bases from J, the gap between germline ends came to 13 bases. The CDR3 has 14 amino acids. CDR1 is KGHSH and CDR2 is LQKENI in the germline V gene. For the CDR3, the DNA is TGTGCCAGCTCACCCCCCGCGACGGGGAATGAGCAGTTCTTC. Encoded protein: CASSPPATGNEQFF.

This chain joins TRBV6-5 and TRBJ2-1; TRBD2 might be the D (7 bases). Germline loops: CDR1 MNHEY, CDR2 SVGAGI. The germline V and J ends were trimmed by 2 bases and 0 bases, with 11 bases remaining between them. This CDR3 spans 16 amino acids. For the CDR3, the DNA is TGTGCCAGCAGTTACCAAAGGGGGGGCTCCTACAATGAGCAGTTCTTC. It translates to CASSYQRGGSYNEQFF.

The chain uses TRBV4-3 and TRBJ1-2; 12 nucleotides line up with TRBD1. After removal of 0 bases from V and 5 bases from J, the junction contained 4 bases not matched to a gene. The CDR3 runs to 16 residues. Germline lookup yields CDR1 LGHNA and CDR2 YSLEER. CDR3 sequence: CASSQDPGQGAYGYTF. The CDR3 DNA reads as TGCGCCAGCAGCCAAGATCCGGGACAGGGGGCGTATGGCTACACCTTC.

This rearrangement joins TRBV6-6 to TRBJ1-1, with 7 bases fitting TRBD1. The CDR3 runs 13 residues. Germline V lookup: CDR1 MNHNY, CDR2 SVGAGI (reference sequence). Trimming at V came to 5 bases and at J to 5 bases, leaving 5 bases not matched to a gene. CDR3 nucleotides: TGTGCCAGCAGTAAACAGGGGTCTACTGAAGCTTTCTTT. Translated, it gives CASSKQGSTEAFF.

J is TRBJ2-1 and V is TRBV5-8; TRBD2 matches at 13 bases. With V trimmed by 4 bases and J by 5 bases, 3 bases remained unmatched. Germline V lookup: CDR1 SGHTS, CDR2 YDEGEE. The CDR3 contains 15 residues. The CDR3, as DNA: TGTGCCAGCAGCCCGGGACTAGCGGGGAACAATGAGCAGTTCTTC. Amino acids: CASSPGLAGNNEQFF.

The gene calls are TRBV6-2 or TRBV6-3 and TRBJ1-4; D may be TRBD1 (5 bases). The V and J ends lost 6 bases and 6 bases respectively, with 14 bases between them. Germline CDR1 MNHEY, CDR2 SVGEGT. The CDR3 consists of 14 residues. CDR3 in amino acids: CASSYTGRYEKLFF. The CDR3 nucleotides are TGTGCCAGCAGCTATACAGGCAGATATGAAAAACTGTTTTTT.

V and J are TRBV10-1 and TRBJ1-4, with D possibly matching TRBD1 (5 bases). The ends were cut back, 6 bases at V and 0 bases at J, with 26 bases in the middle. The CDR3 is made up of 20 amino acids. CDR1 is WNHNN, CDR2 SYGVQD, per germline (reference sequence). CDR3 nucleotide sequence: TGCGCCAGCAGATCCAAGACAGTAGTTAAAAAGCTGGCAACTAATGAAAAACTGTTTTTT. It encodes CASRSKTVVKKLATNEKLFF.

V and J are TRBV18 and TRBJ1-1, with D possibly TRBD1 on 5 matching bases. Germline CDR1 is KGHSH and CDR2 is LQKENI. The CDR3 spans 16 residues. V lost 3 bases to trimming and J lost 0 bases, with 14 bases between them. The DNA of the CDR3 is TGTGCCAGCTCACCCCCAGGGCGGGGGATGAACACTGAAGCTTTCTTT. Protein: CASSPPGRGMNTEAFF.

This chain connects TRBV23-1 to TRBJ2-2; TRBD1 is a possible D gene (6 bases). TRBV23-1 is recorded as an ORF, its role being uncertain. There are 17 residues in the CDR3. Trimming removed 3 bases at V and 4 bases at J, with 18 bases between. CDR3 amino acids: CASSQQTGIYLTGELFF. The CDR3, as DNA: TGCGCCAGCAGTCAGCAAACAGGGATATACCTCACCGGGGAGCTGTTTTTT.

V gene TRBV28 combines with J gene TRBJ1-5; 9 bases are a match to TRBD1. Unmatched junction bases numbered 8, after V lost 7 bases and J lost 1 base. The length of the CDR3 is 16 residues. The germline gives CDR1 MDHEN, CDR2 SYDVKM. The CDR3 loop reads CASTPLGTGSNQPQHF. CDR3 DNA sequence: TGTGCCAGCACCCCCCTCGGGACAGGGAGCAATCAGCCCCAGCATTTT.

This clone appeared a few times. The J gene is TRBJ2-2, the V gene TRBV9, with a tentative D call TRBD2 (5 bases). Germline assignment: CDR1 SGDLS and CDR2 YYNGEE. V was cut by 2 bases and J by 13 bases, with 18 bases left in between. The CDR3 has 14 residues. The CDR3, as DNA: TGTGCCAGCAGCGTGAGGCTTGAGGGCTCACGGCTGTTTTTT. Translating it yields CASSVRLEGSRLFF.

The V gene is TRBV6-6, the J gene TRBJ1-4, with D possibly being TRBD1 (6 bases). The CDR3 runs 18 residues. V gave up 5 bases and J gave up 0 bases, with 19 bases separating them. Germline-derived CDR1 and CDR2 are MNHNY and SVGAGI (reference sequence). The CDR3 here is CASSHQPGTFATNEKLFF. The CDR3 DNA reads as TGTGCCAGCAGTCACCAACCCGGGACATTTGCAACTAATGAAAAACTGTTTTTT.

V and J are TRBV20-1 and TRBJ2-1, with D unresolved. CDR3 length equals 11 residues. The V end lost 0 bases, the J end lost 10 bases, and 7 bases lay between the germline ends. Germline CDR1 reads DFQATT; CDR2 reads SNEGSKA (reference sequence). CDR3 nucleotide sequence: TGCAGTGCTAGAGAGTGGCCCGAGCAGTTCTTC. Its protein product is CSAREWPEQFF.

This clone was seen only once. This chain connects TRBV12-3 or TRBV12-4 to TRBJ2-1; D uncertain. V lost 3 bases, J lost 6 bases, and 6 bases lay in between. The CDR3 consists of 12 residues. CDR3 DNA: TGTGCCAGCAGTTTCCACGGCAATGAGCAGTTCTTC. Translation: CASSFHGNEQFF.

V usage is TRBV6-6 and J usage is TRBJ2-1; maybe TRBD2 (7 bases). The CDR3 has 16 amino acids. Germline lookup yields CDR1 MNHNY and CDR2 SVGAGI (reference sequence). The V end lost 5 bases, the J end lost 6 bases, and 20 bases lay between the germline ends. In DNA form, the CDR3 reads TGTGCCAGCAGTCGACCGGGGGGCGGGGTGGGCAATGAGCAGTTCTTC. Translated: CASSRPGGGVGNEQFF.